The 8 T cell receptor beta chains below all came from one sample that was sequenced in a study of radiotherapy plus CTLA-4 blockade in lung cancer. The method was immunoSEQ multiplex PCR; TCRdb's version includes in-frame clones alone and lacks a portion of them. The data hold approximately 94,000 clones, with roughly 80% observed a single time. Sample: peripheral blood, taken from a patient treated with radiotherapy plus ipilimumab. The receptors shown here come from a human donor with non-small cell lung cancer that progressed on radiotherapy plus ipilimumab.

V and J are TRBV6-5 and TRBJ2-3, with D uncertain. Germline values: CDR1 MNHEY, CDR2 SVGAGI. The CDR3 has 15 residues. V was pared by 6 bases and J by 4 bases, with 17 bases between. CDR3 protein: CASSSRGGSPDTQYF. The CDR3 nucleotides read TGTGCCAGCAGCAGTCGCGGCGGTAGCCCAGATACGCAGTATTTT.

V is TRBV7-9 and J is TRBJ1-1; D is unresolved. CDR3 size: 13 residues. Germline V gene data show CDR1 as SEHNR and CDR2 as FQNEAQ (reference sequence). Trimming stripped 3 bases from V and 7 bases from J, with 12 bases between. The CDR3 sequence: CASSFPGHFEAFF. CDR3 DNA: TGTGCCAGCAGCTTTCCGGGCCACTTTGAAGCTTTCTTT.

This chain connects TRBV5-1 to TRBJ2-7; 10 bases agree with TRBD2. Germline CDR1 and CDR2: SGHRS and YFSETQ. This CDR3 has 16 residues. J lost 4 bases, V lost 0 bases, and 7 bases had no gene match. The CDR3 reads CASSLGSASGRYEQYF. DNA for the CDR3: TGCGCCAGCAGCTTGGGGTCGGCTAGCGGGAGATACGAGCAGTACTTC.

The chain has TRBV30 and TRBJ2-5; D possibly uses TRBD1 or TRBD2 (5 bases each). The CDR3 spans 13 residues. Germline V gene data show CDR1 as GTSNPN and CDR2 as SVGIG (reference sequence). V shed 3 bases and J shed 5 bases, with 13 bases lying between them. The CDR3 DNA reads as TGTGCCTGGAGCCCGAGGGGAATTGAGACCCAGTACTTC. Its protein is CAWSPRGIETQYF. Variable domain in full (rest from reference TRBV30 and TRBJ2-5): SQTIHQWPATLVQPVGSPLSLECTVEGTSNPNLYWYRQAAGRGLQLLFYSVGIGQISSEVPQNLSASRPQDRQFILSSKKLLLSDSGFYLCAWSPRGIETQYFGPGTRLLVL.

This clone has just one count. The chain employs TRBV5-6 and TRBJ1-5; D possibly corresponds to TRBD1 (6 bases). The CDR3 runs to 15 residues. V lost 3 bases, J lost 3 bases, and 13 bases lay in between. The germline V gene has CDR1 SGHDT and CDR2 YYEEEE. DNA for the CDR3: TGTGCCAGCAGCTGGGGGGCTGAGGTCAATCAGCCCCAGCATTTT. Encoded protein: CASSWGAEVNQPQHF. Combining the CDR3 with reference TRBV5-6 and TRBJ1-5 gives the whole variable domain DAGVTQSPTHLIKTRGQQVTLRCSPKSGHDTVSWYQQALGQGPQFIFQYYEEEERQRGNFPDRFSGHQFPNYSSELNVNALLLGDSALYLCASSWGAEVNQPQHFGDGTRLSIL.

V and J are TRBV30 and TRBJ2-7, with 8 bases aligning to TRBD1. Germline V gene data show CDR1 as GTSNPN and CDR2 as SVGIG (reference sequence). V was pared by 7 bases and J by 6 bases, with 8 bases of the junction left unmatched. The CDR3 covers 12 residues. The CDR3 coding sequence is TGTGCCTTAGACAGGGGTTTTGGCGAGCAGTACGTC. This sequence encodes CALDRGFGEQYV.

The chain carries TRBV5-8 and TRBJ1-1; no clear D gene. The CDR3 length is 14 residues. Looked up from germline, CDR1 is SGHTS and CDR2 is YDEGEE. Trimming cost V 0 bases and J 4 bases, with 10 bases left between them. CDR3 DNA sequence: TGTGCCAGCAGCTTGGATCTGGTCGCCACTGAAGCTTTCTTT. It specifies CASSLDLVATEAFF.

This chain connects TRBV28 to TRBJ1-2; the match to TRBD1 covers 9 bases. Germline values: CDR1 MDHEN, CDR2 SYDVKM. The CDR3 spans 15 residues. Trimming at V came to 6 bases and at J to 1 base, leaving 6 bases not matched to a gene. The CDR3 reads CASSQRTGDNYGYTF. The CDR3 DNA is TGTGCCAGCAGCCAGAGGACAGGGGATAACTATGGCTACACCTTC.